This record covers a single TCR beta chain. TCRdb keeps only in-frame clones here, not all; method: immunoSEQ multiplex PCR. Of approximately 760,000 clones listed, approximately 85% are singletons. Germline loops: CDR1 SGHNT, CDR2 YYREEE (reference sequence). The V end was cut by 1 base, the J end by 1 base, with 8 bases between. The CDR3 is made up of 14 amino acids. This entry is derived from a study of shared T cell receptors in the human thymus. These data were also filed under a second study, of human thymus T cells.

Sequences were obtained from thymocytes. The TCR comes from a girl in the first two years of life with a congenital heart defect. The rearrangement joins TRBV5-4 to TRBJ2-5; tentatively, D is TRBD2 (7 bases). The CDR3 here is CASSLRGAQETQYF. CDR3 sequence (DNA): TGTGCCAGCAGCTTGCGGGGGGCCCAAGAGACCCAGTACTTC.